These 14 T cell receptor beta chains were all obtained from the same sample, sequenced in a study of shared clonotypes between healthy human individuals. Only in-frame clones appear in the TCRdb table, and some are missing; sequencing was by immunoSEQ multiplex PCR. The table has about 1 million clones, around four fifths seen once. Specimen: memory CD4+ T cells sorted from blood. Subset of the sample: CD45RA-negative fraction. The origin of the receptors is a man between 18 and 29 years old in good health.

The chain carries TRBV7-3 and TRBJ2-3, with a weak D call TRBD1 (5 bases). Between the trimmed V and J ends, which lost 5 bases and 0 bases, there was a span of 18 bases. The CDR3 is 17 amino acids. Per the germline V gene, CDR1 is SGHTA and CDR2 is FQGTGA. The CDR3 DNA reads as TGTGCCAGCAGCCCCAAGGGGTCGGCTGGTAGCACAGATACGCAGTATTTT. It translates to CASSPKGSAGSTDTQYF.

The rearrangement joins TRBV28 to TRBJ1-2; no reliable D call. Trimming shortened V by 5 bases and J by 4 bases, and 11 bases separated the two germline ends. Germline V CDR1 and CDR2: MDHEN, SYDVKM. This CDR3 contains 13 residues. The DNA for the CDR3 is TGTGCCAGCAGTCTGGAATGGGCCTATGGCTACACCTTC. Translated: CASSLEWAYGYTF.

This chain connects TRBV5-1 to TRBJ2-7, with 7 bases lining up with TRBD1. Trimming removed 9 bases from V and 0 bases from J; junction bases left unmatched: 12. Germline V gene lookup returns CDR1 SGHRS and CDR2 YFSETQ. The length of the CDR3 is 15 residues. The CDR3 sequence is CAKALPGQPSYEQYF. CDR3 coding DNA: TGCGCCAAAGCCCTCCCGGGACAGCCCTCCTACGAGCAGTACTTC.

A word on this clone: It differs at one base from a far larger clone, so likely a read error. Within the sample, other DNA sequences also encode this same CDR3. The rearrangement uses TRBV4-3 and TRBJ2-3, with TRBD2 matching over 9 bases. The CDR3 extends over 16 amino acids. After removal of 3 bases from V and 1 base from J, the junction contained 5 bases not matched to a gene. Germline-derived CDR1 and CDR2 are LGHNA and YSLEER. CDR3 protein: CASSQISGRGTDTQYF. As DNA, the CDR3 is TGCGCCAGCAGCCAGATTAGCGGGAGAGGCACAGATACGCAGTATTTT.

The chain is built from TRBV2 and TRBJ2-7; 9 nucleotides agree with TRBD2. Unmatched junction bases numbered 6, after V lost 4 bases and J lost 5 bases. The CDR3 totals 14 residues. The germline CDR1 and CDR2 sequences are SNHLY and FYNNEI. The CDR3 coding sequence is TGTGCCAGCAGTGTTAGCGGGAGTACCCACGAGCAGTACTTC. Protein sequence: CASSVSGSTHEQYF.

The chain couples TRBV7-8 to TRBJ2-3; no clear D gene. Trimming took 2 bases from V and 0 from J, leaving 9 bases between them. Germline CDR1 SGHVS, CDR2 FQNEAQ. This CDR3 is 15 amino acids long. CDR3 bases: TGTGCCAGCAGCTTAAGTTCTTCTAGCACAGATACGCAGTATTTT. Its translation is CASSLSSSSTDTQYF.

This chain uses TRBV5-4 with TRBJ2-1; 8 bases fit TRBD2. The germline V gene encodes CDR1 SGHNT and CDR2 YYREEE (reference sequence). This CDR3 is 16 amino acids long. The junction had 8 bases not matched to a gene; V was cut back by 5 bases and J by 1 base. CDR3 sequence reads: CASSPEGTSSYNEQFF. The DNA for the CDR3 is TGTGCCAGCAGTCCGGAGGGGACTAGTTCCTACAATGAGCAGTTCTTC.

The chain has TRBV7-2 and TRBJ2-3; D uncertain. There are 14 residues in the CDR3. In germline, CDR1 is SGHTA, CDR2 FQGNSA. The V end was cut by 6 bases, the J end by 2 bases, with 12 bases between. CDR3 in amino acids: CASRDPVVTDTQYF. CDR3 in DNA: TGTGCCAGCAGAGACCCGGTTGTCACAGATACGCAGTATTTT.

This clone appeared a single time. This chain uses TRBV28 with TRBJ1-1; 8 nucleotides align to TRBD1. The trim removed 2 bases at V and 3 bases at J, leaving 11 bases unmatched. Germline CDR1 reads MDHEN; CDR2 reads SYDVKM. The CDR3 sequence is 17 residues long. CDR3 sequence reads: CASSLGPPGGVYTEAFF. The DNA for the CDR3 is TGTGCCAGCAGTTTAGGGCCCCCAGGGGGCGTTTACACTGAAGCTTTCTTT.

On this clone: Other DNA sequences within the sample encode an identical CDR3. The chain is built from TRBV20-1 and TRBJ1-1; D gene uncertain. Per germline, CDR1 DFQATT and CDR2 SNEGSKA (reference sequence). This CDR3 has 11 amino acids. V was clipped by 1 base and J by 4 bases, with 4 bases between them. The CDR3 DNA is TGCAGTGCTAGAGTCGTCACTGAAGCTTTCTTT. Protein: CSARVVTEAFF.

The CDR3 DNA reads TGTGCCAGCACCTCAAGGACCGGCACTGAAGCTTTCTTT. This translates into CASTSRTGTEAFF. This chain links TRBV6-1 with TRBJ1-1; no clear D gene. Germline V gene data show CDR1 as MNHNS and CDR2 as SASEGT. Trimming removed 7 bases at V and 4 bases at J, with 13 bases between. This CDR3 contains 13 residues.

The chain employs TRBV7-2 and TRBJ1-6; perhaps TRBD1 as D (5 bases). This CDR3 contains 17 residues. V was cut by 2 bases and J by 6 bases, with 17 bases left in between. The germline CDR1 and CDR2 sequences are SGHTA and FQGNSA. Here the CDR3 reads CASSLLQAPYSNSPLHF. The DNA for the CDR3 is TGTGCCAGCAGCTTATTACAGGCCCCGTACTCTAATTCACCCCTCCACTTT.

The CDR3 spells CASSKSSGSSYEQYF. Here the CDR3 DNA reads TGTGCCAGCAGCAAGTCTAGCGGGAGCTCCTACGAGCAGTACTTC. V gene TRBV7-9 combines with J gene TRBJ2-7, with 10 positions matching TRBD2. Per germline, CDR1 SEHNR and CDR2 FQNEAQ (reference sequence). This CDR3 is 15 amino acids long. The J segment lost 0 bases and the V segment lost 5 bases, leaving 4 bases of the junction unmatched.

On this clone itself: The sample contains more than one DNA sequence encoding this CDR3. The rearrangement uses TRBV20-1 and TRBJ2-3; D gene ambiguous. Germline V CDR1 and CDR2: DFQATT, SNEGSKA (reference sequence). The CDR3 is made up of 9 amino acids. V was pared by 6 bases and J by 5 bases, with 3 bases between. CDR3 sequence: CSAGDTQYF. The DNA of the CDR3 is TGCAGTGCCGGAGATACGCAGTATTTT.